The next 32 T cell receptor beta chains were all read from a single sample in a study of glioma-infiltrating T cells after dendritic cell vaccination (TCRdb year 2016). Receptor amplification or capture employed the immunoSEQ multiplex PCR assay. In TCRdb, the immuneACCESS table is reduced to in-frame sequences with V and J assigned. These tables do not hold every clone; where another copy was compared, an unresolved V gene accounts for under half, and the others remain unexplained. In all, the sample holds around 67,000 clones, and under 90% of those were seen once. Under 8% of the sample is held by the ten biggest clonotypes. Specimen: blood, collected before dendritic cell vaccination. The receptors were gathered from a human donor with glioblastoma.

CDR3 protein: CASGLGQGTEAFF. The DNA for the CDR3 is TGTGCTAGTGGTTTGGGACAGGGCACCGAAGCTTTCTTT. This chain uses TRBV12-5 with TRBJ1-1, with 7 bases lining up with TRBD1. Germline V gives CDR1 LGHNT, CDR2 FRNRAP. J was trimmed by 8 bases and V by 1 base; bases with no gene match: 4. The CDR3 totals 13 residues.

This chain uses TRBV6-1 with TRBJ2-7, with D perhaps TRBD2 (5 bases). CDR1 is MNHNS and CDR2 is SASEGT in the germline V gene. CDR3 length equals 15 residues. V was trimmed by 7 bases and J by 1 base, leaving 17 bases between them. The DNA of the CDR3 is TGTGCCAGCACCCCGGGGAGCGACTCTTCCTACGAGCAGTACTTC. This sequence encodes CASTPGSDSSYEQYF.

This clone came up once. The V and J genes are TRBV5-1 and TRBJ2-2, with D perhaps TRBD1 (5 bases). The V gene's germline CDR1 is SGHRS and CDR2 YFSETQ. The CDR3 contains 14 residues. V was shortened by 4 bases and J by 3 bases, with 10 bases between the two germline ends. In nucleotides, the CDR3 is TGCGCCAGCAGCAGGGGAAGAGACACCGGGGAGCTGTTTTTT. Its protein product is CASSRGRDTGELFF.

This chain connects TRBV10-3 to TRBJ1-3, with 7 bases lining up with TRBD1. The CDR3 runs to 15 residues. V shed 2 bases and J 3 bases; nucleotides not matched to a gene: 4. The V gene's germline CDR1 is ENHRY and CDR2 SYGVKD. The CDR3 nucleotides read TGTGCCATCAGTGAGGGACAGGTTCGTGGAAACACCATATATTTT. The encoded protein is CAISEGQVRGNTIYF.

The chain joins TRBV5-4 to TRBJ1-1; no clear D. Germline V gene data show CDR1 as SGHNT and CDR2 as YYREEE (reference sequence). V dropped 6 bases and J dropped 1 base, with 13 bases sitting between them. This CDR3 is built from 14 residues. CDR3 coding DNA: TGTGCCAGCACCCCCCGGGGTTGGAACACTGAAGCTTTCTTT. Its translation is CASTPRGWNTEAFF. Drawing the rest from reference TRBV5-4 and TRBJ1-1, the complete variable domain is ETGVTQSPTHLIKTRGQQVTLRCSSQSGHNTVSWYQQALGQGPQFIFQYYREEENGRGNFPPRFSGLQFPNYSSELNVNALELDDSALYLCASTPRGWNTEAFFGQGTRLTVV.

A note on this clone: A read error may explain this, as a much larger clone is one base away. Other DNA sequences in this sample translate to the same CDR3. V is TRBV6-6 and J is TRBJ1-4, with D hard to call. The CDR3 is 13 residues long. Germline V gene sequence: CDR1 MNHNY, CDR2 SVGAGI (reference sequence). V was trimmed by 7 bases and J by 8 bases, leaving 14 bases between them. CDR3 protein: CASTSFAREKLFF. CDR3 in DNA: TGTGCCAGCACCTCCTTCGCTCGGGAAAAACTGTTTTTT.

The chain links TRBV5-6 to TRBJ1-3, with D possibly matching TRBD1 (6 bases). Germline V CDR1 and CDR2: SGHDT, YYEEEE. V was trimmed by 4 bases and J by 7 bases, leaving 12 bases between them. The CDR3 spans 13 residues. The CDR3 region is CASSLYRANTIYF. The CDR3 DNA reads as TGTGCCAGCAGCCTATACAGGGCGAACACCATATATTTT.

The V gene is TRBV19, the J gene TRBJ2-5; 12 bases are a match to TRBD1. CDR1 LNHDA and CDR2 SQIVND come from the germline V gene (reference sequence). V lost 2 bases and J lost 7; bases outside the gene matches: 8. This CDR3 contains 16 residues. The DNA of the CDR3 is TGTGCCAGTAGTATAACCGGGACAGGGGGCGAAGGGACCCAGTACTTC. Protein sequence: CASSITGTGGEGTQYF.

The chain links TRBV19 to TRBJ1-1, with 9 nucleotides matching TRBD1. Germline CDR1 LNHDA, CDR2 SQIVND (reference sequence). The J segment lost 4 bases and the V segment lost 3 bases, leaving 3 bases of the junction unmatched. This CDR3 is built from 14 residues. Here the CDR3 DNA reads TGTGCCAGTAGTATGGACAGGGGATTCACTGAAGCTTTCTTT. This encodes CASSMDRGFTEAFF.

This chain links TRBV4-2 with TRBJ1-6; D gene uncertain. V shed 0 bases and J shed 8 bases, with 14 bases lying between them. In germline, CDR1 is LGHNA, CDR2 YNFKEQ. This CDR3 has 16 residues. The CDR3 coding sequence is TGTGCCAGCAGCCAAGAAGGTCCAGGTCAGGATTCACCCCTCCACTTT. Translating gives CASSQEGPGQDSPLHF.

The chain employs TRBV19 and TRBJ2-7, with a possible D match to TRBD2 (5 bases). Germline CDR1 is LNHDA and CDR2 is SQIVND (reference sequence). Trimming removed 6 bases at V and 2 bases at J, with 14 bases between. This CDR3 comprises 14 residues. The CDR3 protein is CASSTPADTYEQYF. The CDR3 coding sequence is TGTGCCAGTAGCACTCCAGCGGATACCTACGAGCAGTACTTC. Full variable domain (rest looked up from reference TRBV19 and TRBJ2-7): DGGITQSPKYLFRKEGQNVTLSCEQNLNHDAMYWYRQDPGQGLRLIYYSQIVNDFQKGDIAEGYSVSREKKESFPLTVTSAQKNPTAFYLCASSTPADTYEQYFGPGTRLTVT.

The chain has TRBV6-5 and TRBJ2-6; D might be TRBD1 (6 bases). CDR1 MNHEY and CDR2 SVGAGI come from the germline V gene. The CDR3 contains 15 residues. Trimming removed 5 bases from V and 1 base from J, with 9 bases in between. The CDR3 is CASSLTGSGANVLTF. CDR3 coding DNA: TGTGCCAGCAGTCTTACAGGGTCTGGGGCCAACGTCCTGACTTTC.

CDR3 DNA: TGCGCCAGCAGCCAAGGGACAGCAATGAACACTGAAGCTTTCTTT. Its translation is CASSQGTAMNTEAFF. V usage is TRBV4-3 and J usage is TRBJ1-1; a possible D gene is TRBD1 (6 bases). This CDR3 is 15 amino acids long. Germline lookup yields CDR1 LGHNA and CDR2 YSLEER. Trimming took 1 base from V and 0 from J, leaving 9 bases between them.

This sequence joins TRBV2 and TRBJ1-1, with TRBD1 matching 7 bases. J was trimmed by 7 bases and V by 6 bases; bases with no gene match: 8. CDR1 and CDR2 (germline): SNHLY, FYNNEI. This CDR3 has 13 amino acids. CDR3 sequence (DNA): TGTGCCAGCAGCCAGGGACAGAATAATGAAGCTTTCTTT. This gives the protein CASSQGQNNEAFF. The entire variable domain, with the rest obtained from reference TRBV2 and TRBJ1-1, is as follows: EPEVTQTPSHQVTQMGQEVILRCVPISNHLYFYWYRQILGQKVEFLVSFYNNEISEKSEIFDDQFSVERPDGSNFTLKIRSTKLEDSAMYFCASSQGQNNEAFFGQGTRLTVV.

The rearrangement links TRBV19 to TRBJ1-4; 9 bases match TRBD1. With 5 bases clipped from V and 12 bases from J, the junction kept 16 bases outside the gene matches. In germline, CDR1 is LNHDA, CDR2 SQIVND (reference sequence). The CDR3 is made up of 16 amino acids. The CDR3 DNA is TGTGCCAGTAGTCCGACCGGGACAGGGTTGGAGAAGGAACTGTTTTTT. The encoded protein is CASSPTGTGLEKELFF. The complete variable domain, with remaining parts taken from reference TRBV19 and TRBJ1-4, reads DGGITQSPKYLFRKEGQNVTLSCEQNLNHDAMYWYRQDPGQGLRLIYYSQIVNDFQKGDIAEGYSVSREKKESFPLTVTSAQKNPTAFYLCASSPTGTGLEKELFFGSGTQLSVL.

The chain recombines TRBV6-1 with TRBJ1-6; no clear D. With 3 bases removed from V and 10 bases from J, the gap between germline ends came to 10 bases. CDR3 length equals 13 residues. Per the germline V gene, CDR1 is MNHNS and CDR2 is SASEGT. CDR3 in amino acids: CASSDTAGSPLHF. CDR3 DNA sequence: TGTGCCAGCAGTGATACCGCGGGGTCACCCCTCCACTTT.

The chain uses TRBV2 and TRBJ1-2; D remains ambiguous. The length of the CDR3 is 12 residues. V was trimmed by 2 bases and J by 8 bases, leaving 9 bases between them. CDR1 SNHLY and CDR2 FYNNEI come from the germline V gene. CDR3 bases: TGTGCCAGCAGTGAACTGCCGGGAGGCTACACCTTC. It is translated as CASSELPGGYTF.

V is TRBV5-6 and J is TRBJ2-7; TRBD1 aligns across 8 bases. With V trimmed by 0 bases and J by 4 bases, 3 bases remained unmatched. Per germline, CDR1 SGHDT and CDR2 YYEEEE. The CDR3 totals 14 residues. CDR3 nucleotide sequence: TGTGCCAGCAGCTTGGGGACAGGGCTATACGAGCAGTACTTC. Translating it yields CASSLGTGLYEQYF.

For the CDR3, the DNA is TGTGCCAGCAGCTTAAGACTAGCGGGTTTCGATGAGCAGTTCTTC. Translation gives CASSLRLAGFDEQFF. The chain combines TRBV5-6 with TRBJ2-1; 10 nucleotides line up with TRBD2. This CDR3 has 15 amino acids. CDR1 SGHDT and CDR2 YYEEEE come from the germline V gene. V was pared by 2 bases and J by 8 bases, with 7 bases of the junction left unmatched.

This rearrangement joins TRBV5-1 to TRBJ2-5; D may be TRBD2 (6 bases). Trimming removed 8 bases at V and 1 base at J, with 24 bases between. This CDR3 is 17 amino acids long. CDR1 and CDR2 (germline): SGHRS, YFSETQ. CDR3 sequence (DNA): TGCGCCAGTTCTCGAGGAGTCGACACAGCGGGCCAAGAGACCCAGTACTTC. This gives the protein CASSRGVDTAGQETQYF.

V is TRBV19 and J is TRBJ2-7; no clear D. CDR3 length: 14 amino acids. The V gene's germline CDR1 is LNHDA and CDR2 SQIVND (reference sequence). Trimming shortened V by 3 bases and J by 5 bases, and 14 bases separated the two germline ends. The CDR3 DNA reads TGTGCCAGTAGTATGATAGACACTCCCGACGAGCAGTACTTC. Protein: CASSMIDTPDEQYF. Supplemented by reference TRBV19 and TRBJ2-7, the full variable domain reads DGGITQSPKYLFRKEGQNVTLSCEQNLNHDAMYWYRQDPGQGLRLIYYSQIVNDFQKGDIAEGYSVSREKKESFPLTVTSAQKNPTAFYLCASSMIDTPDEQYFGPGTRLTVT.

The chain has TRBV7-2 and TRBJ1-5; D perhaps matches TRBD1 (5 bases). V gave up 5 bases and J gave up 9 bases, with 14 bases separating them. The CDR3 covers 13 residues. The germline V gene has CDR1 SGHTA and CDR2 FQGNSA. The chain's CDR3 is CASSPDSLRPQHF. The DNA of the CDR3 is TGTGCCAGCAGCCCCGACAGTCTTCGGCCCCAGCATTTT.

This clone has just one count. The gene calls are TRBV29-1 and TRBJ1-1, with D possibly TRBD1 on 6 matching bases. The CDR3 is 11 amino acids. The V gene's germline CDR1 is SQVTM and CDR2 ANQGSEA. With 6 bases removed from V and 3 bases from J, the gap between germline ends came to 8 bases. CDR3 coding DNA: TGCAGCGTAGCAGGGGACACTGAAGCTTTCTTT. It yields the protein CSVAGDTEAFF.

The V and J genes are TRBV25-1 and TRBJ1-2; D is unclear. Trimming removed 4 bases from V and 8 bases from J, with 8 bases in between. The CDR3 has 11 residues. Germline CDR1 MGHDK, CDR2 SYGVNS. The CDR3 region has the DNA TGTGCCAGCAGTGCAAGAGAGGGCTACACCTTC. It specifies CASSAREGYTF.

The V call is TRBV2, the J call TRBJ2-3, with 7 bases aligning to TRBD1. CDR3 length equals 14 residues. Germline V gene lookup returns CDR1 SNHLY and CDR2 FYNNEI. V dropped 4 bases and J dropped 4; count of bases not matched to a gene: 5. The CDR3 protein is CASSGRGRSDTQYF. CDR3 coding DNA: TGTGCCAGCAGTGGTAGGGGGCGCTCAGATACGCAGTATTTT.

The chain employs TRBV2 and TRBJ2-7, with 7 bases lining up with TRBD1. CDR3 length equals 11 residues. Trimming took 8 bases from V and 3 from J; bases not matched to a gene: 1. Germline CDR1 SNHLY, CDR2 FYNNEI. The CDR3 protein is CASGTDYEQYF. CDR3 nucleotide sequence: TGTGCCAGCGGGACAGACTACGAGCAGTACTTC.

V is TRBV4-2 and J is TRBJ2-3, with D possibly TRBD1 on 8 matching bases. The V gene lost 3 bases and the J gene lost 8 bases, with 27 bases spanning the gap. Germline CDR1 and CDR2: LGHNA and YNFKEQ. The CDR3 extends over 18 amino acids. In DNA, the CDR3 is TGTGCCAGCAGCCACCCCCCGGGGGAGGGACAGGATTTAGGTACGCAGTATTTT. Its translation: CASSHPPGEGQDLGTQYF.

This chain joins TRBV30 and TRBJ1-6, with 8 bases fitting TRBD1. V lost 5 bases, J lost 7 bases, and 10 bases stayed unmatched. From germline, CDR1 is GTSNPN and CDR2 SVGIG (reference sequence). CDR3 length: 15 residues. The chain's CDR3 is CAWSRWTGPNSPLHF. Written as DNA, the CDR3 is TGTGCCTGGTCCCGGTGGACAGGGCCCAATTCACCCCTCCACTTT.

CDR3 sequence: CASSIQGGQPQHF. CDR3 sequence (DNA): TGTGCCAGCAGCATACAGGGTGGTCAGCCCCAGCATTTT. This chain links TRBV11-2 with TRBJ1-5; D is possibly TRBD1 (6 bases). The CDR3 contains 13 residues. In germline, CDR1 is SGHAT, CDR2 FQNNGV. V lost 5 bases and J 6 bases, leaving 11 bases between the germline ends.

The chain combines TRBV6-6 with TRBJ1-2, with D unclear. Germline V gene lookup returns CDR1 MNHNY and CDR2 SVGAGI (reference sequence). The CDR3 is made up of 14 amino acids. Trimming took off 6 bases at V and 12 bases at J, with 23 bases between the two ends. CDR3 DNA: TGTGCCAGCAGGTCCGGCGGGCAGGCATGGGTCGACACCTTC. Its protein is CASRSGGQAWVDTF.

The V call is TRBV5-6, the J call TRBJ2-1; TRBD1 might be the D (6 bases). This CDR3 has 16 residues. Trimming pared 4 bases from V and 3 bases from J, leaving 17 bases between. Germline CDR1 reads SGHDT; CDR2 reads YYEEEE. DNA of the CDR3: TGTGCCAGCAGCACCCAACGACAGGTGGGCTACAATGAGCAGTTCTTC. Its protein product is CASSTQRQVGYNEQFF.

This chain links TRBV29-1 with TRBJ1-1; D call uncertain. Trimming removed 4 bases from V and 4 bases from J, with 13 bases in between. The CDR3 runs 13 residues. Germline V lookup: CDR1 SQVTM, CDR2 ANQGSEA. The CDR3 region has the DNA TGCAGCGTTGGGGAGGGAGGTTCCACTGAAGCTTTCTTT. Protein sequence: CSVGEGGSTEAFF.